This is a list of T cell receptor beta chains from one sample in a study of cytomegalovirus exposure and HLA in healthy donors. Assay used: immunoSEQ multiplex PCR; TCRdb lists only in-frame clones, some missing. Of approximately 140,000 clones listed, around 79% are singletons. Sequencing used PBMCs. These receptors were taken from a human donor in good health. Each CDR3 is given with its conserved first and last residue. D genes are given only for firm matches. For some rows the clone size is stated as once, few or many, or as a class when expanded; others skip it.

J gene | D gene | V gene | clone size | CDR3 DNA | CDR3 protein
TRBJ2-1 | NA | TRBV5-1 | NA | TGCGCCAGCAGCTTGGACTCAGCAGGTGAGCAGTTCTTC | CASSLDSAGEQFF
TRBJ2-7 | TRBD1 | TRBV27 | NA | TGTGCCAGCAGTTTGAGGGACAGTTTAGGCGAGCAGTACTTC | CASSLRDSLGEQYF
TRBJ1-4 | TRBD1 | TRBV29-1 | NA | TGCAGCGTTGATCCCGGGACAGGGCTTGAAAAACTGTTTTTT | CSVDPGTGLEKLFF
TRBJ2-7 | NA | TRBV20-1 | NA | TGCAGTGCTAGGCGACATTGGGAGCAGTACTTC | CSARRHWEQYF
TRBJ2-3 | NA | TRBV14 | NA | TGTGCCAGCAGCCCTAGCGTGGCGGATACGCAGTATTTT | CASSPSVADTQYF
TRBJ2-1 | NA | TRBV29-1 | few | TGCAGCGTTGAAGAGTACCCCGGGAGTGAGCAGTTCTTC | CSVEEYPGSEQFF
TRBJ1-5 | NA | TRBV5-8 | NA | TGTGCCAGCAGCTTGTGGGAGAATAGCAATCAGCCCCAGCATTTT | CASSLWENSNQPQHF
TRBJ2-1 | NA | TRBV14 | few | TGTGCCTCCAGCCAGGTTCGACGCGGTGAGCAGTTCTTC | CASSQVRRGEQFF
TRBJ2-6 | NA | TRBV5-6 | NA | TGTGCCAGCAGCGTACAGGGCTCTGGGGCCAACGTCCTGACTTTC | CASSVQGSGANVLTF
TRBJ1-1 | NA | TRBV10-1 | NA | TGCGCCAGCAGTGAGTCCCCGGACAGAAACACTGAAGCTTTCTTT | CASSESPDRNTEAFF
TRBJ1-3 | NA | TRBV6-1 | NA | TGTGCCAGCACATTGGACAACTCTGGAAACACCATATATTTT | CASTLDNSGNTIYF
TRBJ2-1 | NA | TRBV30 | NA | TGTGCCTGGAAGGCGGAATACAATGAGCAGTTCTTC | CAWKAEYNEQFF
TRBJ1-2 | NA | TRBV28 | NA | TGTGCCAGCAGTCCCGGAGGTGGCTACACCTTC | CASSPGGGYTF
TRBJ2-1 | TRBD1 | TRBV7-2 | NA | TGTGCCAGCAGCTGGGGGACAGTAAAAAATGAGCAGTTCTTC | CASSWGTVKNEQFF
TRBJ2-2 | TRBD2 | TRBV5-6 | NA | TGTGCCAGCAGCTTGTACTTCCTAGCGGGGGGCCAGAACACCGGGGAGCTGTTTTTT | CASSLYFLAGGQNTGELFF
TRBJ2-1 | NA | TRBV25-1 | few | TGTGCCAGCGGAGAGGGGGTATCCTACAATGAGCAGTTCTTC | CASGEGVSYNEQFF
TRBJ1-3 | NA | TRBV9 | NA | TGTGCCAGCAGCGTAGGTTGGAGTGGAAACACCATATATTTT | CASSVGWSGNTIYF
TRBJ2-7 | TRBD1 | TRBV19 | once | TGTGCCAGTAGTATGCAGGGGGCCTCCTACGAGCAGTACTTC | CASSMQGASYEQYF
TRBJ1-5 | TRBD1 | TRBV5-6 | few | TGTGCCAGCAGCGTGTACAGGGGGCAGAGCAATCAGCCCCAGCATTTT | CASSVYRGQSNQPQHF
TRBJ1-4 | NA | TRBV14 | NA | TGTGCCAGCAGCCAAGGGTCGGGAGACGGAAAACTGTTTTTT | CASSQGSGDGKLFF
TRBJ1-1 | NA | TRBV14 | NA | TGTGCCAGCACCCCAAAAAGAGGCGACACTGAAGCTTTCTTT | CASTPKRGDTEAFF
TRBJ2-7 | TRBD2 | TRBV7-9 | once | TGTGCCAGCAGCTTAGGGGGAGGGTACGAGCAGTACTTC | CASSLGGGYEQYF
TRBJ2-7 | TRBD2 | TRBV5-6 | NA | TGTGCCAGCAGCCCCAAGGGGACTAGCGGGAGGTTTTTGTTCTTC | CASSPKGTSGRFLFF
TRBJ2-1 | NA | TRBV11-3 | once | TGTGCCAGCAGCTTAGATCCGGGATTTGAGCAGTTCTTC | CASSLDPGFEQFF
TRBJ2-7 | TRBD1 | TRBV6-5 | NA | TGTGCCAGCAGGATTTTGACAGGGCCCCGTTACGAGCAGTACTTC | CASRILTGPRYEQYF
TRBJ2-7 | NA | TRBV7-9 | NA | TGTGCCAGCAGCTTATCGAGGGGGGGTTCCTACGAGCAGTACTTC | CASSLSRGGSYEQYF
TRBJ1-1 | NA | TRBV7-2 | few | TGTGCCAGCAGCTTAGGTGCAGGTCCCCCTCTGAACACTGAAGCTTTCTTT | CASSLGAGPPLNTEAFF
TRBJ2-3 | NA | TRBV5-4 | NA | TGTGCCAGCAGCCAAGCAAGCGCGCAAGAGGATACGCAGTATTTT | CASSQASAQEDTQYF
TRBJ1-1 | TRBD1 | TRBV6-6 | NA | TGTGCCAGCAGCCAGTACAGGGGGCGCCTGAACACTGAAGCTTTCTTT | CASSQYRGRLNTEAFF
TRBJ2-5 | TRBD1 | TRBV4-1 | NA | TGCGCCAGCAGCCCTCAGGGGGACGGTAAAGAGACCCAGTACTTC | CASSPQGDGKETQYF
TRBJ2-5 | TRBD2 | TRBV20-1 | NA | TGCAGTGCCGGGAGGGGCGAGACCCAGTACTTC | CSAGRGETQYF
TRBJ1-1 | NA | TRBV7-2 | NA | TGTGCCAGCAGCTTATCAGGAATGAACACTGAAGCTTTCTTT | CASSLSGMNTEAFF
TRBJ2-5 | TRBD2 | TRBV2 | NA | TGTGCCAGCGGGAGGGCCCAAGAGACCCAGTACTTC | CASGRAQETQYF
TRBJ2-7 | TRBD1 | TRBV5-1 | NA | TGCGCCAGCAGCTTGGAGGTGACAGGGGTCGGGCAGTACTTC | CASSLEVTGVGQYF
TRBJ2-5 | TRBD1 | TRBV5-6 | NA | TGTGCCAGCAGCCCGACAGGGGTTATCGGAGAGACCCAGTACTTC | CASSPTGVIGETQYF
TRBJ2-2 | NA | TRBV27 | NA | TGTGCCAGCAGCCTGTCCGGGGGTGGCGGGGAGCTGTTTTTT | CASSLSGGGGELFF
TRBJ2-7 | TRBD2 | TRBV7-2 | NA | TGCGCCAGCAGCTTAGCGGGTGGTAGCGGGGTCTCCTACGAGCAGTACTTC | CASSLAGGSGVSYEQYF
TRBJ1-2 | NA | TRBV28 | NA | TGTGCCAGCAGTCCCTTAAAGCCCAAGCCGGATGGCTACACCTTC | CASSPLKPKPDGYTF
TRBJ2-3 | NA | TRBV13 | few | TGTGCCAGCAGCTTGGGCCGAGGGGGGGACCGGCGGCGCACAGATACGCAGTATTTT | CASSLGRGGDRRRTDTQYF
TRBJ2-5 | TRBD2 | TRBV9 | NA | TGTGCCAGCAGCGGGACTAGCGGAGAGACCCAGTACTTC | CASSGTSGETQYF
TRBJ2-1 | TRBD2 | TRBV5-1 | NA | TGCGCCAGCAGCTTAGCCCCTGGGACTAGCGGGAGACATAATGAGCAGTTCTTC | CASSLAPGTSGRHNEQFF
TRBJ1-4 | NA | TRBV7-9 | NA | TGTGCCAGCAGCTTAGCGCTGGCAGATAATGAAAAACTGTTTTTT | CASSLALADNEKLFF
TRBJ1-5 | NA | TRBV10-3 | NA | TGTGCCATCAGCGGGGCGGGGAGCAATCAGCCCCAGCATTTT | CAISGAGSNQPQHF
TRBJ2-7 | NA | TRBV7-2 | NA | TGTGCCAGCAGCTTAGCGGGAGGGGGCTCCTACGAGCAGTACTTC | CASSLAGGGSYEQYF
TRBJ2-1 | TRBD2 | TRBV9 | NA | TGTGCCAGCAGCGTCGGTAGCGGGGGGCCTTACAATGAGCAGTTCTTC | CASSVGSGGPYNEQFF
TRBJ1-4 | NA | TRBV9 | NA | TGTGCCAGCAGCGTGGGGGCGGTGGGTGAAAAACTGTTTTTT | CASSVGAVGEKLFF
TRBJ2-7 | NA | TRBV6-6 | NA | TGTGCCAGCAGCCAAGGGTCAGGGTACGAGCAGTACTTC | CASSQGSGYEQYF
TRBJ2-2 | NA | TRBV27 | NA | TGTGCCAGCAGTCCGACGACTAGGATGAACACCGGGGAGCTGTTTTTT | CASSPTTRMNTGELFF
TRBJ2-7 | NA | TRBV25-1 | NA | TGTGCCAGCAGTGGCACGAGCGGATCCTACGAGCAGTACTTC | CASSGTSGSYEQYF
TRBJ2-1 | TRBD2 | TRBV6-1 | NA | TGTGCCAGCAGTGAAAAGCTAGCGGGGTTCTACAATGAGCAGTTCTTC | CASSEKLAGFYNEQFF
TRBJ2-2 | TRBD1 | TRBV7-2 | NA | TGTGCCAGCAGGGACAGGGGGCGGGACACCGGGGAGCTGTTTTTT | CASRDRGRDTGELFF
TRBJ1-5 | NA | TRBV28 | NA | TGTGCCAGCAGTTACCGGGGGATCGATCAGCCCCAGCATTTT | CASSYRGIDQPQHF
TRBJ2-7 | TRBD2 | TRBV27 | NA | TGTGCCAGCAGTTTATTCGGGACTAGCGGGAACGAGCAGTACTTC | CASSLFGTSGNEQYF
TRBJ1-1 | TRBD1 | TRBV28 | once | TGTGCCAGCAGTTTGAACAGGGTGACACCAGGGGGTTTCTTT | CASSLNRVTPGGFF
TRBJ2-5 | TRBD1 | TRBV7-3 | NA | TGTGCCAGCAGCCGTATGACAGGGGTGGGAGAGACCCAGTACTTC | CASSRMTGVGETQYF
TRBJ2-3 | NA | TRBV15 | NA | TGTGCCACCAGCAGAGTCCTGGATACGCAGTATTTT | CATSRVLDTQYF
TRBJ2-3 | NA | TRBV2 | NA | TGTGCCAGCAGTGAAGAACAGGCCGATGGCTATACGCAGTATTTT | CASSEEQADGYTQYF
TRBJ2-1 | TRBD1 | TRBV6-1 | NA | TGTGCCAGTGCTCAGGACAGGGTAGGCTACAATGAGCAGTTCTTC | CASAQDRVGYNEQFF
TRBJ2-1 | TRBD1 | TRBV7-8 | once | TGTGCCAGCACAGGGGGATCCTACAATGAGCAGTTCTTC | CASTGGSYNEQFF
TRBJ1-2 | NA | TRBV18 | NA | TGTGCCAGCTCACCACCAGGGGGTGGAAACTATGGCTACACCTTC | CASSPPGGGNYGYTF